These T cell receptor beta chains were read from a single sample in a study of T cell responses to AZD1222 COVID-19 vaccine. Profiling relied on immunoSEQ multiplex PCR, and the TCRdb table lists in-frame clones only, not all of them. The sample records approximately 160,000 clones, 85% to 95% being singletons. The material was peripheral blood, obtained on day 0 of AZD1222 vaccination. These receptors were taken from an adult in good health. The CDR3 runs from the conserved cysteine through the conserved F or W. The D gene is left open where the match is weak.

J gene | D gene | V gene | CDR3 length | CDR3 protein | CDR3 DNA
TRBJ1-6 | - | TRBV7-7 | 17 | CASSLQSGSSYNSPLHF | TGTGCTAGCAGCCTCCAGTCAGGGAGCTCCTATAATTCACCCCTCCACTTT
TRBJ1-6 | - | TRBV6-2/TRBV6-3 | 15 | CASSPLGAYNSPLHF | TGTGCCAGCAGCCCCCTGGGGGCCTATAATTCACCCCTCCACTTT
TRBJ1-2 | TRBD1 | TRBV2 | 13 | CASSTGTAYGYTF | TGTGCCAGCAGCACCGGGACAGCCTATGGCTACACCTTC
TRBJ1-2 | TRBD1 | TRBV4-2 | 15 | CASSQDPTGGYGYTF | TGTGCCAGCAGCCAAGATCCAACAGGGGGCTATGGCTACACCTTC
TRBJ2-1 | TRBD2 | TRBV6-5 | 15 | CASTEGLAGNNEQFF | TGTGCCAGCACCGAAGGTCTAGCGGGAAACAATGAGCAGTTCTTC
TRBJ2-1 | - | TRBV2 | 12 | CASRTDSNEQFF | TGTGCCAGCAGGACGGACTCAAATGAGCAGTTCTTC
TRBJ2-6 | TRBD2 | TRBV5-1 | 18 | CASSREGLPSDGANVLTF | TGCGCCAGCAGCAGGGAGGGACTCCCCTCGGACGGGGCCAACGTCCTGACTTTC
TRBJ1-2 | TRBD1 | TRBV5-1 | 14 | CASSARDRGYGYTF | TGCGCCAGCAGCGCCCGGGACAGGGGATATGGCTACACCTTC
TRBJ2-3 | TRBD2 | TRBV5-1 | 15 | CASSSRGTGPDTQYF | TGCGCCAGCAGTTCGCGGGGGACCGGGCCAGATACGCAGTATTTT
TRBJ1-2 | - | TRBV5-1 | 13 | CASSLDRVDGYTF | TGCGCCAGCAGCTTGGACAGGGTGGATGGCTACACCTTC
TRBJ2-1 | TRBD2 | TRBV2 | 14 | CARQGLAGNNEQFF | TGTGCCAGGCAGGGACTAGCGGGTAACAATGAGCAGTTCTTC
TRBJ2-2 | TRBD1 | TRBV11-2 | 19 | CASSLRDREYLSDTGELFF | TGTGCCAGCAGCTTAAGGGACAGGGAATATCTCTCGGACACCGGGGAGCTGTTTTTT
TRBJ2-2 | TRBD2 | TRBV5-1 | 17 | CASSPLGLAGGPGELFF | TGCGCCAGCAGCCCACTCGGGCTAGCGGGGGGGCCCGGGGAGCTGTTTTTT
TRBJ2-7 | - | TRBV7-2 | 13 | CASNSGLPYEQYF | TGTGCCAGCAACTCGGGACTCCCCTACGAGCAGTACTTC
TRBJ2-6 | - | TRBV3-1/TRBV3-2 | 14 | CASSQGGGANVLTF | TGTGCCAGCAGCCAAGGTGGAGGGGCCAACGTCCTGACTTTC
TRBJ2-7 | - | TRBV5-4 | 14 | CASSLGKVTYEQYF | TGTGCCAGCAGCTTGGGAAAGGTTACCTACGAGCAGTACTTC
TRBJ2-3 | - | TRBV24-1 | 14 | CATSRAGSTDTQYF | TGTGCCACCAGTCGGGCGGGTAGCACAGATACGCAGTATTTT
TRBJ2-4 | TRBD1 | TRBV7-9 | 16 | CASSFTGAGAKNIQYF | TGTGCCAGCAGCTTCACAGGGGCGGGAGCCAAAAACATTCAGTACTTC
TRBJ1-2 | TRBD1 | TRBV12-3/TRBV12-4 | 13 | CATSPGQIYGYTF | TGTGCCACATCCCCGGGACAGATCTATGGCTACACCTTC
TRBJ2-2 | - | TRBV9 | 15 | CASSPRTANTGELFF | TGTGCCAGCAGCCCGAGGACAGCGAACACCGGGGAGCTGTTTTTT
TRBJ1-5 | TRBD1 | TRBV3-1/TRBV3-2 | 15 | CASSQDRDRGQPQHF | TGTGCCAGCAGCCAAGACCGGGACAGGGGACAGCCCCAGCATTTT
TRBJ2-3 | TRBD1 | TRBV19 | 16 | CASSHPRGISTDTQYF | TGTGCCAGTAGCCACCCCAGGGGGATTAGCACAGATACGCAGTATTTT